The 16 T cell receptor beta chains given below trace back to one sample, sequenced in a study of PD-1 blockade in mismatch repair-deficient tumors. Using immunoSEQ multiplex PCR, the repertoire was profiled, and TCRdb retains in-frame clones only, with some absent. The sample contains approximately 37,000 clones, about 85% of which appear only once. The starting material was peripheral blood, obtained roughly 76 weeks after starting pembrolizumab. Receptors were obtained from an adult with mismatch repair-deficient cancer.

In its sample, this clone is medium-sized. The chain combines TRBV21-1 with TRBJ2-7; TRBD2, the table's D call, lacks a check against the DNA. TRBV21-1 is designated a pseudogene. There are 17 residues in the CDR3. CDR3 in amino acids: CASSKVWTSGQSYEQYF. CDR3 nucleotides: TGTGCCAGCAGCAAAGTCTGGACTAGCGGGCAGAGCTACGAGCAGTACTTC.

The gene calls are TRBV7-2 and TRBJ2-1; D gene ambiguous. Germline assignment: CDR1 SGHTA and CDR2 FQGNSA. The CDR3 has 11 residues. Trimming shortened V by 2 bases and J by 8 bases, and 4 bases separated the two germline ends. The CDR3 is CASSLLDEQFF. In DNA, the CDR3 is TGTGCCAGCAGCTTACTAGATGAGCAGTTCTTC. The whole variable domain, remainder taken from reference TRBV7-2 and TRBJ2-1, is GAGVSQSPSNKVTEKGKDVELRCDPISGHTALYWYRQSLGQGLEFLIYFQGNSAPDKSGLPSDRFSAERTGGSVSTLTIQRTQQEDSAVYLCASSLLDEQFFGPGTRLTVL.

The chain combines TRBV6-1 with TRBJ1-1; a weak D match, TRBD1 (6 bases). The germline V gene encodes CDR1 MNHNS and CDR2 SASEGT. The CDR3 runs 12 residues. Between the trimmed V and J ends, which lost 6 bases and 7 bases, there was a span of 12 bases. CDR3 residues: CASRTGSNEAFF. The CDR3 nucleotides are TGTGCCAGCAGAACAGGGTCCAATGAAGCTTTCTTT.

This rearrangement joins TRBV5-4 to TRBJ1-1; 10 positions agree with TRBD1. The CDR3 totals 17 residues. J gave up 0 bases and V 2 bases, and 7 bases lay outside the gene matches. From germline, CDR1 is SGHNT and CDR2 YYREEE (reference sequence). The DNA for the CDR3 is TGTGCCAGCAGCTTTGTAGGGACAGGGGTGGTGAACACTGAAGCTTTCTTT. It is translated as CASSFVGTGVVNTEAFF.

This sequence joins TRBV19 and TRBJ2-5; TRBD2 matches 11 bases. The CDR3 spans 15 residues. V shed 5 bases and J 4 bases; nucleotides not matched to a gene: 6. Looked up from germline, CDR1 is LNHDA and CDR2 is SQIVND (reference sequence). The DNA of the CDR3 is TGTGCCAGTAGTGACGGGCTAGCGGGAGGAGAGACCCAGTACTTC. This encodes CASSDGLAGGETQYF. The full variable domain, in which reference TRBV19 and TRBJ2-5 provide the parts outside the CDR3, is DGGITQSPKYLFRKEGQNVTLSCEQNLNHDAMYWYRQDPGQGLRLIYYSQIVNDFQKGDIAEGYSVSREKKESFPLTVTSAQKNPTAFYLCASSDGLAGGETQYFGPGTRLLVL.

V usage is TRBV29-1 and J usage is TRBJ1-5; 7 nucleotides match TRBD1. This CDR3 is built from 11 residues. Germline lookup yields CDR1 SQVTM and CDR2 ANQGSEA. V lost 4 bases and J lost 11; bases outside the gene matches: 5. CDR3 in DNA: TGCAGCGTTGGACAGGGAGAGTCCCAGCATTTT. It encodes CSVGQGESQHF.

The J gene is TRBJ2-7, the V gene TRBV28, with 8 nucleotides matching TRBD2. The CDR3 length is 14 residues. J was trimmed by 4 bases and V by 4 bases; bases with no gene match: 6. The germline V gene has CDR1 MDHEN and CDR2 SYDVKM. CDR3 residues: CASSWTGGLYEQYF. In DNA, the CDR3 is TGTGCCAGCAGTTGGACGGGAGGGCTTTACGAGCAGTACTTC.

V is TRBV14 and J is TRBJ2-3; 7 nucleotides match TRBD2. V lost 3 bases and J lost 4; bases outside the gene matches: 16. Per the germline V gene, CDR1 is SGHDN and CDR2 is FVKESK. This CDR3 is 18 amino acids long. The CDR3 is CASSQEERVGGPADTQYF. As DNA, the CDR3 is TGTGCCAGCAGCCAGGAGGAGAGGGTGGGAGGGCCAGCAGATACGCAGTATTTT.

This chain joins TRBV2 and TRBJ2-5; D possibly corresponds to TRBD1 (6 bases). CDR1 and CDR2 (germline): SNHLY, FYNNEI. The length of the CDR3 is 13 residues. The ends were cut back, 11 bases at V and 0 bases at J, with 13 bases in the middle. CDR3 DNA: TGTGCCGGCAACAGGGACAACCAAGAGACCCAGTACTTC. This encodes CAGNRDNQETQYF.

The gene calls are TRBV7-9 and TRBJ1-1, with D perhaps TRBD1 (5 bases). The CDR3 totals 15 residues. V was shortened by 3 bases and J by 7 bases, with 18 bases between the two germline ends. Per the germline V gene, CDR1 is SEHNR and CDR2 is FQNEAQ (reference sequence). The DNA of the CDR3 is TGTGCCAGCAGCTTCGGGGCCCTGAGCATTGATGAAGCTTTCTTT. Its protein is CASSFGALSIDEAFF.

The CDR3, as DNA: TGCGCCAGCAGCCTTCTGCCTACTAGTCACGAGCAGTACTTC. This encodes CASSLLPTSHEQYF. The chain combines TRBV5-1 with TRBJ2-7; possibly TRBD2 for D (5 bases). The CDR3 has 14 amino acids. The germline V and J ends were trimmed by 4 bases and 5 bases, with 16 bases remaining between them. Germline-derived CDR1 and CDR2 are SGHRS and YFSETQ.

V is TRBV4-1 and J is TRBJ2-4; weak D call: TRBD2 (5 bases). Trimming stripped 0 bases from V and 0 bases from J, with 21 bases between. The CDR3 is made up of 20 amino acids. Germline CDR1 MGHRA, CDR2 YSYEKL. Written as DNA, the CDR3 is TGCGCCAGCAGCCAAGATGAGCGGCAGAGCCAGGCCCTAGCCAAAAACATTCAGTACTTC. The encoded protein is CASSQDERQSQALAKNIQYF.

The chain is built from TRBV9 and TRBJ2-5; perhaps TRBD1 as D (5 bases). The CDR3 consists of 16 residues. Trimming removed 0 bases from V and 2 bases from J, with 14 bases in between. The V gene's germline CDR1 is SGDLS and CDR2 YYNGEE. The CDR3 DNA reads TGTGCCAGCAGCGTAGAGGCCAGGGCAGTACAAGAGACCCAGTACTTC. This translates into CASSVEARAVQETQYF.

The chain employs TRBV14 and TRBJ2-1, with 10 bases aligning to TRBD2. Germline CDR1 is SGHDN and CDR2 is FVKESK. The CDR3 is made up of 15 amino acids. Trimming at V came to 1 base and at J to 3 bases, leaving 0 bases not matched to a gene. Here the CDR3 DNA reads TGTGCCAGCAGCCAAGGGACTAGCGGCTACAATGAGCAGTTCTTC. This gives the protein CASSQGTSGYNEQFF.

This chain joins TRBV5-1 and TRBJ2-2, with D possibly being TRBD2 (5 bases). V lost 0 bases, J lost 4 bases, and 10 bases lay in between. Germline CDR1 reads SGHRS; CDR2 reads YFSETQ. The CDR3 totals 15 residues. In DNA, the CDR3 is TGCGCCAGCAGCTTGGAGGGCGGGCTCACCGGGGAGCTGTTTTTT. This sequence encodes CASSLEGGLTGELFF. Full variable domain (rest looked up from reference TRBV5-1 and TRBJ2-2): KAGVTQTPRYLIKTRGQQVTLSCSPISGHRSVSWYQQTPGQGLQFLFEYFSETQRNKGNFPGRFSGRQFSNSRSEMNVSTLELGDSALYLCASSLEGGLTGELFFGEGSRLTVL.

The CDR3 DNA sequence: TGTGCCAGTAGTATAAAGGACAGCTACAATGAGCAGTTCTTC. This codes for CASSIKDSYNEQFF. V and J are TRBV19 and TRBJ2-1, with D maybe TRBD1 (6 bases). V was shortened by 2 bases and J by 3 bases, with 8 bases between the two germline ends. The length of the CDR3 is 14 residues. Germline V gives CDR1 LNHDA, CDR2 SQIVND (reference sequence).